This note documents a single T cell receptor (beta chain) sequence. The V gene lost 2 bases and the J gene lost 5 bases, with 12 bases spanning the gap. This CDR3 has 14 residues. Germline V lookup: CDR1 LGHDT, CDR2 YNNKEL (reference sequence). This record belongs to a study of glioma-infiltrating T cells. Amplification of TCR alpha and beta CDR3 regions from RNA used iRepertoire nested multiplex PCR. TCRdb reprocessed the multiplex PCR reads with MiXCR, giving one entry per CDR3 protein. Among approximately 140,000 distinct CDR3 sequences listed, around 25% were seen once. The TCR originated in a human donor with low-grade glioma or glioblastoma, undergoing nonglioma brain surgery, or in good health (not recorded which). J is TRBJ2-5 and V is TRBV3-1, with D possibly being TRBD1 (5 bases). Sequencing was performed on glioma tissue, nonneoplastic brain tissue, or PBMCs (not recorded which). CDR3 sequence (DNA): TGTGCCAGCAGCCAACAGGGTGCCCGGGAGACCCAGTACTTC. This codes for CASSQQGARETQYF.